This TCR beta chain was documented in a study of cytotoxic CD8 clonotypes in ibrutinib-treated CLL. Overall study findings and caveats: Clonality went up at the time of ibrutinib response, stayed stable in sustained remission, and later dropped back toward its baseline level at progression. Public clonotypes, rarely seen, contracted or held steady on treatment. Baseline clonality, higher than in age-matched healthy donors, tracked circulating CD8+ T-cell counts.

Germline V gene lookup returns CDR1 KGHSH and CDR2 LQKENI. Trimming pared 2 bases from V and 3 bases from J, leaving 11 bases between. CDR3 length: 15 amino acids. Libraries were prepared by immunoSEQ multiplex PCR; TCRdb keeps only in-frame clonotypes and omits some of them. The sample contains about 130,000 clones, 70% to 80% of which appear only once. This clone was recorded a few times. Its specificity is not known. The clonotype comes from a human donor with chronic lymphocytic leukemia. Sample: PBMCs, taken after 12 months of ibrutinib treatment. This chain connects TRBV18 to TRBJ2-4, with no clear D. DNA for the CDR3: TGTGCCAGCTCACCATTTAGGGAAGGCAAAAACATTCAGTACTTC. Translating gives CASSPFREGKNIQYF.